The 8 T cell receptor beta chains given below trace back to one sample, sequenced in a study of tumor and adjacent non-tumor tissue in lung cancer. Three rounds of nested PCR, following a modified ARM-PCR protocol, produced the TCRbeta library. TCRdb re-derived calls from the multiplex PCR reads in MiXCR, one entry per CDR3 protein. The sample lists around 210,000 distinct CDR3 sequences, roughly 70% occurring once. The template was RNA from unsorted bulk tissue. The sequenced material came from lung tumor tissue. The receptors originated from a man aged 55 to 70 with non-small cell lung cancer.

Of note for this clonotype: Relative to the germline gene, one junction end is altered; a read error may explain this. V gene TRBV5-6 combines with J gene TRBJ1-5; D uncertain. Germline assignment: CDR1 SGHDT and CDR2 YYEEEE. This CDR3 is 16 amino acids long. CDR3 in amino acids: CASSFVAGRDNQPQHF. The CDR3 DNA is TGTGCCAGCAGCTTTGTGGCAGGACGAGACAATCAGCCTCAGCATTTT.

At least ten counts were recorded for this clonotype. This chain links TRBV20-1 with TRBJ1-2, with a tentative D call TRBD1 (5 bases). V shed 4 bases and J shed 2 bases, with 8 bases lying between them. In germline, CDR1 is DFQATT, CDR2 SNEGSKA (reference sequence). This CDR3 comprises 12 residues. The DNA of the CDR3 is TGCAGTGCTATCGGGGGGAACTATGGCTACACCTTC. It specifies CSAIGGNYGYTF.

This clonotype occurred a few times. This chain links TRBV7-8 with TRBJ2-5; unclear D gene. Trimming took off 5 bases at V and 2 bases at J, with 12 bases between the two ends. The CDR3 sequence is 14 residues long. The germline CDR1 and CDR2 sequences are SGHVS and FQNEAQ. CDR3 nucleotides: TGTGCCAGCAGCCGAGGACGGGCACAAGAGACCCAGTACTTC. It is translated as CASSRGRAQETQYF. Drawing the rest from reference TRBV7-8 and TRBJ2-5, the complete variable domain is GAGVSQSPRYKVAKRGQDVALRCDPISGHVSLFWYQQALGQGPEFLTYFQNEAQLDKSGLPSDRFFAERPEGSVSTLKIQRTQQEDSAVYLCASSRGRAQETQYFGPGTRLLVL.

Worth noting for this clonotype: Relative to the germline gene, one junction end is altered; a read error may explain this. The chain carries TRBV11-2 and TRBJ1-1; D is ambiguous. The germline gives CDR1 SGHAT, CDR2 FQNNGV. This CDR3 region has 16 residues. This CDR3 reads CASILGQALMNTEAFF. The CDR3 DNA sequence: TGTGCCAGCATCTTAGGCCAGGCTTTAATGAACACTGAAGCTTTCTTT. Using reference TRBV11-2 and TRBJ1-1 for the parts outside the CDR3, the full variable domain is EAGVAQSPRYKIIEKRQSVAFWCNPISGHATLYWYQQILGQGPKLLIQFQNNGVVDDSQLPKDRFSAERLKGVDSTLKIQPAKLEDSAVYLCASILGQALMNTEAFFGQGTRLTVV.

This clonotype appeared once. Sequence at one end of the junction differs from germline and may be a read error. V gene TRBV4-1 combines with J gene TRBJ1-5; possible D gene TRBD1, 6 bases. Germline V CDR1 and CDR2: MGHRA, YSYEKL. The length of the CDR3 is 14 residues. As DNA, the CDR3 is TGTGCCAGCTGCCAAGGCAGGGGCGATCAGCCCCAGCATTTT. Amino acids: CASCQGRGDQPQHF.

With respect to this clonotype: With a much larger clone just one base away, this may be a read error. This sequence joins TRBV4-2 and TRBJ2-1; D uncertain. The V gene lost 6 bases and the J gene lost 4 bases, with 10 bases spanning the gap. This CDR3 is 13 amino acids long. CDR1 LGHNA and CDR2 YNFKEQ come from the germline V gene. The CDR3 DNA reads as TGTGCCAGCAGTCACGAACGGTACAATGAGCAGTTCTTC. It codes for CASSHERYNEQFF.

CDR3 in DNA: TGCAGTGTTAAAACAGCGCTCGGGTGGCAGCCCCAGCATTTT. Its translation: CSVKTALGWQPQHF. The chain couples TRBV20-1 to TRBJ1-5; D unresolved. Trimming cost V 7 bases and J 7 bases, with 20 bases left between them. The CDR3 contains 14 residues. Germline-derived CDR1 and CDR2 are DFQATT and SNEGSKA (reference sequence).

A single count supports this clonotype. The CDR3 end shows no conserved phenylalanine or tryptophan, and so a read error is likely. The CDR3 loop is CASINRGVANEQYY. DNA for the CDR3: TGTGCCAGCATAAACCGGGGAGTAGCAAACGAGCAGTACTAC. The J gene is TRBJ2-7, the V gene TRBV6-2 or TRBV6-3; a possible D gene is TRBD2 (5 bases). The germline V and J ends were trimmed by 7 bases and 5 bases, with 18 bases remaining between them. Germline V gene data show CDR1 as MNHEY and CDR2 as SVGEGT. There are 14 residues in the CDR3.